This is a list of T cell receptor beta chains from one sample in a study of blood T cells in healthy people across ages. One entry per CDR3 protein results from TCRdb running MiXCR on the 5' RACE reads. The profile shows approximately 1,700,000 distinct CDR3 sequences, 35% to 50% of them singletons. The specimen sequenced was blood. These receptors were obtained from a human donor in good health. Both conserved end residues are part of each CDR3. Fields, in order: V gene, CDR3 protein.

>TRBV10-3
CAISHGQPLQETQYF
>TRBV20-1
CSARPRDRFYNEQFF
>TRBV7-2
CASSPGRGRYGYTF
>TRBV20-1
CSARAAGYGTEAFF
>TRBV7-2
CASSSTGGWLGYTF
>TRBV7-8
CASTVLRPGTGGSETQFF
>TRBV12-3/TRBV12-4
CASSLARAYEQYF
>TRBV5-1
CASAGQTSYEQYF
>TRBV30
CAWRGRFPTNEKLFF
>TRBV5-1
CASSPTGGATNIQYF
>TRBV6-2/TRBV6-3
CATTRGQETQYF
>TRBV20-1
CSASPWGLQETQYF
>TRBV29-1
CSTHGVGSHNEQFF
>TRBV6-5
CASSSPTEQYF
>TRBV27
CASSLSRAYNEQFF
>TRBV5-1
CASSLEARRGTDTQYF
>TRBV24-1
CATSMGRGFYNEQFF
>TRBV7-2
CASSFPASGGGWETQYF
>TRBV5-6
CASSLAGGHGYTF
>TRBV4-1
CASSQVQESDTQYF
>TRBV9
CASSVGTLGSYEQYF
>TRBV7-2
CASSPGPPQGAYEQYF
>TRBV11-2
CASSPPPLSGNEQYF
>TRBV5-1
CASSAGTGLYEQFF
>TRBV28
CASRQGGLSSTDTQYF
>TRBV20-1
CSADHGLSLTQYF
>TRBV4-3
CASSQDLALAGFLETQYF
>TRBV7-3
CASSLTGGTGGHEQFF
>TRBV27
CASSFGQGASNYGYTF
>TRBV4-1
CASSHQGSSHEQYF
>TRBV21-1
CVSSKVGSRGNIQYF